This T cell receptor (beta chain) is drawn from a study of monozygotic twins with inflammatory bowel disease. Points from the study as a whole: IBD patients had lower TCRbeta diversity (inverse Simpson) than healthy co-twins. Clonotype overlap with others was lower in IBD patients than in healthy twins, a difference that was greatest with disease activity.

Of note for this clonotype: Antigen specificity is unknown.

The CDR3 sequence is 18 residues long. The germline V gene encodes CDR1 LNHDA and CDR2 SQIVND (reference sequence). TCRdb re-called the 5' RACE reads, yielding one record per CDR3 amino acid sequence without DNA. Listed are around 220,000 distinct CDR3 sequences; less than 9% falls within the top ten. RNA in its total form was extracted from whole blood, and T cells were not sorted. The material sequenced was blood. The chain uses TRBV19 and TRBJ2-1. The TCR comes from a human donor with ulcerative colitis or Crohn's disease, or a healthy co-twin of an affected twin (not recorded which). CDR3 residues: CASSIEVSALSSYNEQFF.